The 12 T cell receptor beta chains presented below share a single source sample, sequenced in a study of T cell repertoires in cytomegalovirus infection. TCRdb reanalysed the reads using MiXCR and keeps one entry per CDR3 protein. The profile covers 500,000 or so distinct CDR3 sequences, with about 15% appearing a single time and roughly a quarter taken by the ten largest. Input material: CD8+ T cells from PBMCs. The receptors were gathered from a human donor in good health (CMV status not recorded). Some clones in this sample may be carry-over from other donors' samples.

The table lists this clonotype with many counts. CDR3 in amino acids: CASSPTPGQNGEQYF. CDR3 bases: TGTGCCAGCTCACCAACGCCAGGGCAGAACGGCGAGCAGTACTTC. V is TRBV18 and J is TRBJ2-7; perhaps TRBD1 as D (5 bases). The length of the CDR3 is 15 residues. V was shortened by 2 bases and J by 6 bases, with 17 bases between the two germline ends. In germline, CDR1 is KGHSH, CDR2 LQKENI.

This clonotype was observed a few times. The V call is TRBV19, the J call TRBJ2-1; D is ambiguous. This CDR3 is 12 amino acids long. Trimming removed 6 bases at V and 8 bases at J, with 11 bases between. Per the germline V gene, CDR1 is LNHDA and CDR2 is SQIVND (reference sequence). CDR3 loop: CASSLYRHEQFF. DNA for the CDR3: TGTGCCAGTAGCCTCTATCGCCATGAGCAGTTCTTC.

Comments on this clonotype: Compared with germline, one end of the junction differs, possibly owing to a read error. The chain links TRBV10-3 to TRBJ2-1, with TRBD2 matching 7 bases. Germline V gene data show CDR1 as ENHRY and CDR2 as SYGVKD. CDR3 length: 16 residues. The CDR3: CTISSRTRPTYNEQFF. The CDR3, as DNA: TGTACCATCAGTTCCCGGACTAGACCCACCTACAATGAGCAGTTCTTC.

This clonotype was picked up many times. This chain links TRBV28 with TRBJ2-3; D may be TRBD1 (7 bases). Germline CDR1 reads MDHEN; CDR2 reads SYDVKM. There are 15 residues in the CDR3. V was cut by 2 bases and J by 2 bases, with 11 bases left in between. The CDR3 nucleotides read TGTGCCAGCAGTTTAGCGGGACAGTACACAGATACGCAGTATTTT. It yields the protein CASSLAGQYTDTQYF.

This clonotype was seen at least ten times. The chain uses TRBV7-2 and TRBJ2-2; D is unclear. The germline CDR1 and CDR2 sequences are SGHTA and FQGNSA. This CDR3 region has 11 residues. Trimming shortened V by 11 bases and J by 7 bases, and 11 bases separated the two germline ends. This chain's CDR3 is CASFARGELFF. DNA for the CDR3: TGTGCCTCCTTCGCCCGCGGGGAGCTGTTTTTT.

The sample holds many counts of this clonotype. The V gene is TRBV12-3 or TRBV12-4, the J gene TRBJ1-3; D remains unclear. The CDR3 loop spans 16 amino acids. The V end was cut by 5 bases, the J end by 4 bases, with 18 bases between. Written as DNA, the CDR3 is TGTGCCAGCAGTCCGGCCCACCAAGTGTCCGGAAACACCATATATTTT. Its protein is CASSPAHQVSGNTIYF.

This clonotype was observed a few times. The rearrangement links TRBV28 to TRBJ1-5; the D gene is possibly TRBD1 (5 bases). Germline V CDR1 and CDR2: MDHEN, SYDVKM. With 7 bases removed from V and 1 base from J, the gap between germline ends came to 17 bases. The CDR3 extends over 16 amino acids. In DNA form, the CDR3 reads TGTGCCAGCAACAACCCGAGGACACCCAGCAATCAGCCCCAGCATTTT. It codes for CASNNPRTPSNQPQHF. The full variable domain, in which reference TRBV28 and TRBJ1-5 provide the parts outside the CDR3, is DVKVTQSSRYLVKRTGEKVFLECVQDMDHENMFWYRQDPGLGLRLIYFSYDVKMKEKGDIPEGYSVSREKKERFSLILESASTNQTSMYLCASNNPRTPSNQPQHFGDGTRLSIL.

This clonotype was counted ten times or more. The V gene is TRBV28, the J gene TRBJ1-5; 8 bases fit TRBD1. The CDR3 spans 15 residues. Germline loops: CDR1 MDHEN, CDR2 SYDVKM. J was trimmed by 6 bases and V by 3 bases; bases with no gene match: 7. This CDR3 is CASSFRQGAIQPQHF. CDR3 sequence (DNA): TGTGCCAGCAGTTTTCGTCAGGGGGCTATTCAGCCCCAGCATTTT.

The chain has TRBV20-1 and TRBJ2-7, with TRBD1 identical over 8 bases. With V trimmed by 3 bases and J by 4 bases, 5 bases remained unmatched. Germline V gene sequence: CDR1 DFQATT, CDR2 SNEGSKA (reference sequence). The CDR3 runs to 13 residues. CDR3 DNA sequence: TGCAGTGCTAGCAACAGGGGGACATACGAGCAGTACTTC. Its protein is CSASNRGTYEQYF.

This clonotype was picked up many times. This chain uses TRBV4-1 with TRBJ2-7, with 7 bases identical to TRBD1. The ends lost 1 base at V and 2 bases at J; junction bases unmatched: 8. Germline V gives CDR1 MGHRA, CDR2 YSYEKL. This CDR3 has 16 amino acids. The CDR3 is CASSQGPDRPTYEQYF. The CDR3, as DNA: TGCGCCAGCAGCCAAGGTCCGGACAGGCCGACCTACGAGCAGTACTTC.

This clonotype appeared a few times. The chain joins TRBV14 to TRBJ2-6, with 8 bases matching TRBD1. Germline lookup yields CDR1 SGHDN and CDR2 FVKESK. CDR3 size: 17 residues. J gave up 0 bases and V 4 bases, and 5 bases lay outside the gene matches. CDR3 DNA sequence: TGTGCCAGCAGCCCGGACAGGGCTCTCTCTGGGGCCAACGTCCTGACTTTC. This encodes CASSPDRALSGANVLTF. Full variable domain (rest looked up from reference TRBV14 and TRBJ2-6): EAGVTQFPSHSVIEKGQTVTLRCDPISGHDNLYWYRRVMGKEIKFLLHFVKESKQDESGMPNNRFLAERTGGTYSTLKVQPAELEDSGVYFCASSPDRALSGANVLTFGAGSRLTVL.

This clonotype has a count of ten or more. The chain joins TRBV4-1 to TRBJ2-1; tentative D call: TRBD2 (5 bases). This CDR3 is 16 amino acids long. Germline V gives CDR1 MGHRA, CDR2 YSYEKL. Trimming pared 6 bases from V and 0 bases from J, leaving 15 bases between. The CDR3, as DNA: TGCGCCAGCAGACACGACCCGGGAAGCTCCTACAATGAGCAGTTCTTC. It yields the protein CASRHDPGSSYNEQFF.